Listed below are T cell receptor beta chains from one sample, sequenced in a study of T cells after yellow fever vaccination. TCRdb re-called the 5' RACE reads with MiXCR, one entry per CDR3 protein. The sample holds about 580,000 distinct CDR3 sequences, about 17% seen once. This sample comprised PBMCs, obtained 4 to 5 days after the first yellow fever vaccination. The receptors here all came from a man in his late teens or twenties who received the YFV17D yellow fever vaccine. Each CDR3 is given with its conserved first and last residue.

V,J,CDR3
TRBV5-1,TRBJ2-1,CASSLTLAGKNNEQFF
TRBV5-1,TRBJ1-1,CASSLVWEGNTEAFF
TRBV9,TRBJ2-2,CASSDGQANTGELFF
TRBV10-3,TRBJ1-2,CAISPEDRGFSGYTF
TRBV12-3/TRBV12-4,TRBJ2-1,CATSSTPHYNEQFF
TRBV4-2,TRBJ1-5,CASSQDDGPPQHF
TRBV6-5,TRBJ1-1,CASILGRTPGTEAFF
TRBV5-1,TRBJ1-1,CASTLLDSNTEAFF
TRBV9,TRBJ1-5,CASSVSPNQPQHF
TRBV20-1,TRBJ1-2,CSATGTIGYGYTF
TRBV5-1,TRBJ2-5,CASSLNTQETQYF
TRBV4-1,TRBJ2-3,CASSPHSTSGGAGTDTQYF
TRBV12-3/TRBV12-4,TRBJ1-2,CASRDSGIGGSYGYTF
TRBV4-3,TRBJ2-3,CASSQMQWTGPSDTQYF
TRBV2,TRBJ2-6,CASSEKGQGYGANVLTF
TRBV7-2,TRBJ2-5,CASSLDGGVLWTQYF
TRBV14,TRBJ2-1,CASSQALGAGGFF
TRBV7-2,TRBJ2-3,CASSVALAGAGPAQYF
TRBV4-3,TRBJ2-3,CASSQDGGGSTDTQYF
TRBV4-1,TRBJ1-3,CASSQDQRGSSGNTIYF
TRBV4-3,TRBJ1-6,CASSQEGSSWGDSPLHF
TRBV4-3,TRBJ2-6,CASSPGPGSGANVLTF
TRBV21-1,TRBJ1-1,CASSSLRQGDTEAFF
TRBV2,TRBJ2-3,CASSRGTQYF
TRBV5-4,TRBJ2-3,CASSYGSEVADTQYF
TRBV20-1,TRBJ1-2,CSARDPSYGYTF
TRBV28,TRBJ2-1,CASFGLYNEQFF
TRBV11-3,TRBJ2-7,CASSRRQSVSSYEQYF
TRBV6-1,TRBJ2-3,CASSAPRDRDTDTQYF
TRBV6-1,TRBJ2-7,CASSEALGNEQYF
TRBV24-1,TRBJ2-1,CATSATSGANEQFF
TRBV5-4,TRBJ2-7,CASSRGGTSWSDEQYF
TRBV7-2,TRBJ1-1,CASSLTGTGEDEAFF
TRBV5-1,TRBJ2-2,CASSLVAPGELFF
TRBV7-2,TRBJ1-5,CASSRRGSSNQPQHF
TRBV9,TRBJ2-3,CASSFETGLDTQYF
TRBV2,TRBJ2-3,CASSVARGGSDTQYF
TRBV4-1,TRBJ2-6,CASSQGTGAAGANVLTF
TRBV6-5,TRBJ2-1,CASSYSGTSRGNEQFF
TRBV19,TRBJ2-5,CASSMTGETQYF
TRBV29-1,TRBJ2-2,CSVEEGGGTGELFF